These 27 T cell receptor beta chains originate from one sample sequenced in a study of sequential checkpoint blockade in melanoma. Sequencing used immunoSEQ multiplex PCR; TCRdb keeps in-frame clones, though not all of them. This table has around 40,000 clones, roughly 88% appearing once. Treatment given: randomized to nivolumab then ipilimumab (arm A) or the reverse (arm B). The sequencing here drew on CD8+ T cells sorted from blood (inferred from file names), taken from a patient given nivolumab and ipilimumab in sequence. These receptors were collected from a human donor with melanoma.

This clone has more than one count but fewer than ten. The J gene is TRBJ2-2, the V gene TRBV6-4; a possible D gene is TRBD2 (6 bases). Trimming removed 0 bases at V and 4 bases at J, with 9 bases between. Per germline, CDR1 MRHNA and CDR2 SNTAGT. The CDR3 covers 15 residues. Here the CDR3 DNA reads TGTGCCAGCAGTGACTCGTCGGGAGTCACCGGGGAGCTGTTTTTT. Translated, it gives CASSDSSGVTGELFF.

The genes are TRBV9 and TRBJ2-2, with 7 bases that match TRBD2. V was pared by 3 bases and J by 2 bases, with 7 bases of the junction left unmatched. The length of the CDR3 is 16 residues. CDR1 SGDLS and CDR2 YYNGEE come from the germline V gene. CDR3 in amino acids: CASSARRGDNTGELFF. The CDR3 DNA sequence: TGTGCCAGCAGCGCGCGTCGGGGGGATAACACCGGGGAGCTGTTTTTT.

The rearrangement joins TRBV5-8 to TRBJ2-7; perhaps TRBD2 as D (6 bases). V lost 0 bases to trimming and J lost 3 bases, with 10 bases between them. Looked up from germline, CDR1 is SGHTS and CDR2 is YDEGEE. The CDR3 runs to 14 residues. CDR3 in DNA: TGTGCCAGCAGCTTGGGTCTAGCGAGCTACGAGCAGTACTTC. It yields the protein CASSLGLASYEQYF. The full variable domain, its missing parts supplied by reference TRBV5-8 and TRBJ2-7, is EAGVTQSPTHLIKTRGQQATLRCSPISGHTSVYWYQQALGLGLQFLLWYDEGEERNRGNFPPRFSGRQFPNYSSELNVNALELEDSALYLCASSLGLASYEQYFGPGTRLTVT.

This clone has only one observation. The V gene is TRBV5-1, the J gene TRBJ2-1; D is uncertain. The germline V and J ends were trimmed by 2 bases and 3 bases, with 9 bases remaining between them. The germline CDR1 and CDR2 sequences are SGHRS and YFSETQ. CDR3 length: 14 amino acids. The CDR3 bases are TGCGCCAGCAGCTTACGAGAGTTCTACAATGAGCAGTTCTTC. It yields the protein CASSLREFYNEQFF.

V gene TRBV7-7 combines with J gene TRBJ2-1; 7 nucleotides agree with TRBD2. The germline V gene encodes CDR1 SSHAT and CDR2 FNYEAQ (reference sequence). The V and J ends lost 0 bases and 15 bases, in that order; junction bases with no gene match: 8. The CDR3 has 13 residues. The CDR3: CASSLAFTSESFF. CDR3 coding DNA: TGTGCCAGCAGCTTAGCGTTCACTAGCGAGTCGTTCTTC.

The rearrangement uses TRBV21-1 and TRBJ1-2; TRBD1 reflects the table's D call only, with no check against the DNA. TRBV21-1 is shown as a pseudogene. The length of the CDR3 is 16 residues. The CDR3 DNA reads TGTGCCAGCAGCCCGACCCGACAGGGATCTACGTACGGCTACACCTTC. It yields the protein CASSPTRQGSTYGYTF.

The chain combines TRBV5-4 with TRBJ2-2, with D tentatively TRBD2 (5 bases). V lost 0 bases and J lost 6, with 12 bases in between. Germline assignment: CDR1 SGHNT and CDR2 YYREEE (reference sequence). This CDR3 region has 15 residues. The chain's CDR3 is CASSLGPLASGELFF. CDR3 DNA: TGTGCCAGCAGCTTGGGTCCTCTAGCATCCGGGGAGCTGTTTTTT.

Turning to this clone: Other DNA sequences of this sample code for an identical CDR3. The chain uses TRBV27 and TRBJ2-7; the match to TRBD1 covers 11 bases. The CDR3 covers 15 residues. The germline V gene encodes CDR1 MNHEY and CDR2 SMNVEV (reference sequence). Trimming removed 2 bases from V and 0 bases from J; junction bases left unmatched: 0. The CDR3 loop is CASSLGTGGSYEQYF. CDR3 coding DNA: TGTGCCAGCAGTTTAGGGACAGGGGGCTCCTACGAGCAGTACTTC.

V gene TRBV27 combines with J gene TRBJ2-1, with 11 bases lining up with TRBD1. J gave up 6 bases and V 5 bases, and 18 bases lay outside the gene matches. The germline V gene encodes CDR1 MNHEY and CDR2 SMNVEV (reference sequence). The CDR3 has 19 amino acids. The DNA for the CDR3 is TGTGCCAGCAGTCAGGACAGGGGGCAAGTTCGGACTAGTTTCAATGAGCAGTTCTTC. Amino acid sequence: CASSQDRGQVRTSFNEQFF.

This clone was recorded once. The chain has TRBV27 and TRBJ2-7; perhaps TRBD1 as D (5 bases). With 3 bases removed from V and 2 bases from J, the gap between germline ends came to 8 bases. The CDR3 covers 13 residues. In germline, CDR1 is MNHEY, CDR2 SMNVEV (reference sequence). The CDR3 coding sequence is TGTGCCAGCAGTTTGGGCAGGGCCTACGAGCAGTACTTC. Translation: CASSLGRAYEQYF.

As DNA, the CDR3 is TGTGCCAGCAGCGTAGGGGAGGCTTCCGACGAGCAGTACTTC. Amino acids: CASSVGEASDEQYF. The chain uses TRBV9 and TRBJ2-7; perhaps TRBD2 as D (6 bases). The germline CDR1 and CDR2 sequences are SGDLS and YYNGEE. Between the trimmed V and J ends, which lost 0 bases and 5 bases, there was a span of 12 bases. There are 14 residues in the CDR3.

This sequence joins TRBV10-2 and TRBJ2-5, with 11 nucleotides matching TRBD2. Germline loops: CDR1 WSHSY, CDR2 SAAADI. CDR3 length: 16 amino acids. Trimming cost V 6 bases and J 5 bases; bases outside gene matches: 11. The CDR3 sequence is CASRDIAGGQAETQYF. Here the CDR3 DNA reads TGCGCCAGCAGGGATATAGCGGGAGGGCAGGCGGAGACCCAGTACTTC.

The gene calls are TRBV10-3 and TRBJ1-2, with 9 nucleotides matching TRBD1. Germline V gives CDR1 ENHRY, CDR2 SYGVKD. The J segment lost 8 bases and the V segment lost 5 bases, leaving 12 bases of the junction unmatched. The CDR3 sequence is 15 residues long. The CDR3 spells CAISYPGQGAEGYTF. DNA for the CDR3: TGTGCCATCAGTTACCCGGGACAGGGAGCGGAAGGCTACACCTTC.

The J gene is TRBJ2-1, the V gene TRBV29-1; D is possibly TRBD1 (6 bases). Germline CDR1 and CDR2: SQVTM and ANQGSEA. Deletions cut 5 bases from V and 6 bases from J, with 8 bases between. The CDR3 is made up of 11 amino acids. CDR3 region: CSVLGGNEQFF. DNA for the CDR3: TGCAGCGTTTTAGGGGGCAATGAGCAGTTCTTC.

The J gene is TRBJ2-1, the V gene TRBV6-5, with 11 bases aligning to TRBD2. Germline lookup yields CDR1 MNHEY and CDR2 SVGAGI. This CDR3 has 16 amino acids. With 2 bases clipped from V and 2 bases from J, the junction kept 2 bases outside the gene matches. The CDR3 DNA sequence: TGTGCCAGCAGTTACGGTAGCGGGAGGGCCTACAATGAGCAGTTCTTC. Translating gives CASSYGSGRAYNEQFF.

CDR3 bases: TGCGCCAGCAGCCAAGAGAGATACTCTGGGGCCAACGTCCTGACTTTC. Translated: CASSQERYSGANVLTF. The chain couples TRBV4-1 to TRBJ2-6; D remains ambiguous. V gave up 0 bases and J gave up 0 bases, with 6 bases separating them. This CDR3 spans 16 amino acids. Germline CDR1 MGHRA, CDR2 YSYEKL.

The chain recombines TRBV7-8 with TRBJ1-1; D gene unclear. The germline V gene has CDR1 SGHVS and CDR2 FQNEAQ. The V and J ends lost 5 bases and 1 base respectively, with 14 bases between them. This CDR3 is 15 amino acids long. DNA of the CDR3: TGTGCCAGCAGCCCCCGCGGCAGAGAGAACACTGAAGCTTTCTTT. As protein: CASSPRGRENTEAFF.

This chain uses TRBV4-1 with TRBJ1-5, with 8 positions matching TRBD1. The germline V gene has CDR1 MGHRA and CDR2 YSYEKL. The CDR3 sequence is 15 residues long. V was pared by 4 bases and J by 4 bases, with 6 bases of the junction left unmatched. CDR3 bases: TGCGCCAGCAGCCTCGGGACAGGCGGGAATCAGCCCCAGCATTTT. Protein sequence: CASSLGTGGNQPQHF.

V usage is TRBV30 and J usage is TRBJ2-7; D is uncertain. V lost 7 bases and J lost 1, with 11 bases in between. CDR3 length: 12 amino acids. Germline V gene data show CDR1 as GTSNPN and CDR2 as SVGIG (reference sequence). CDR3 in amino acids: CASEVGSYEQYF. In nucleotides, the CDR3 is TGTGCCTCCGAGGTGGGTTCCTACGAGCAGTACTTC.

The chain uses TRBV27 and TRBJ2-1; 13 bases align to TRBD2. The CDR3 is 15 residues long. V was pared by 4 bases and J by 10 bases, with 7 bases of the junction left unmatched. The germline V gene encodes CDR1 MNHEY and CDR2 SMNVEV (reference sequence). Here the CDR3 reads CASSSGLAGVEEQFF. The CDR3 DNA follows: TGTGCCAGCAGTTCCGGACTAGCGGGAGTAGAGGAGCAGTTCTTC.

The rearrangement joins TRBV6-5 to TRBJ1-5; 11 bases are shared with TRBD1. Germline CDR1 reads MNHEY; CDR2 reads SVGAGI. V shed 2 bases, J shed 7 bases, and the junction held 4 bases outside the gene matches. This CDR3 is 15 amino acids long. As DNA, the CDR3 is TGTGCCAGCAGTTACGGACAGGGGGCAGGACAGCCCCAGCATTTT. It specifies CASSYGQGAGQPQHF.

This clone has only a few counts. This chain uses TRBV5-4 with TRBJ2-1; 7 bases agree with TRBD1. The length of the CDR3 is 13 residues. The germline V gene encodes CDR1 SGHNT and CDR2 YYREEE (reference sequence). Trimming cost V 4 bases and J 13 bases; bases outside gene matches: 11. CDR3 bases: TGTGCCAGCAGCAACCTGGGACAGCTCCTACAGTTCTTC. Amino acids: CASSNLGQLLQFF.

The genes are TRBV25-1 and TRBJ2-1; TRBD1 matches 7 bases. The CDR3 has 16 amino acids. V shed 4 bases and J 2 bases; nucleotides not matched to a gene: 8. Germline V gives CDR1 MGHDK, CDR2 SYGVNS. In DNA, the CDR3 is TGTGCCAGCAGTGGGACCGACAGGGCAACCTACAATGAGCAGTTCTTC. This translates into CASSGTDRATYNEQFF.

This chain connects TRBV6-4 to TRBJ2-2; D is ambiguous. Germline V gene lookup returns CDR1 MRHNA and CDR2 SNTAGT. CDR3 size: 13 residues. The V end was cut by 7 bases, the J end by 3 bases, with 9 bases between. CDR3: CASKAKYTGELFF. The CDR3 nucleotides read TGTGCCAGCAAAGCTAAATACACCGGGGAGCTGTTTTTT.

The CDR3 bases are TGTGCCTGGAGGGCCCCCGAGCGGGAGGGGGCCTACAATGAGCAGTTCTTC. Its translation: CAWRAPEREGAYNEQFF. V gene TRBV30 combines with J gene TRBJ2-1; 10 positions agree with TRBD2. The V and J ends lost 3 bases and 2 bases, in that order; junction bases with no gene match: 10. CDR1 GTSNPN and CDR2 SVGIG come from the germline V gene (reference sequence). The length of the CDR3 is 17 residues.

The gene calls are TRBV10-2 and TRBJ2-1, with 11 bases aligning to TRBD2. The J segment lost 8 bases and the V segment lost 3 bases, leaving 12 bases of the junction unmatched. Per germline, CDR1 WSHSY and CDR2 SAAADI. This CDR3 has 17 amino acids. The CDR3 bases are TGCGCCAGCAGTGAAGGTAGCGGGAGGGCCTACGTCTATGAGCAGTTCTTC. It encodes CASSEGSGRAYVYEQFF.

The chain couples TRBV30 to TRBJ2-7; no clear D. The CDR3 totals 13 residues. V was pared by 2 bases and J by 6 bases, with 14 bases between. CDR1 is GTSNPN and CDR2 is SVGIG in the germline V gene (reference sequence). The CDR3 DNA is TGTGCCTGGAGTCGGGTGAGAGGTAGCGAGCAGTACGTC. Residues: CAWSRVRGSEQYV.